The clone carrying this T cell receptor beta chain appeared once. V gave up 0 bases and J gave up 2 bases, with 10 bases separating them. The germline V gene encodes CDR1 MNHEY and CDR2 SMNVEV (reference sequence). This CDR3 region has 15 residues. These data belong to a study of blood T cell repertoires in COVID-19. Overall study: Samples representing acute and convalescent COVID-19 were sourced from the United States, Italy and Spain. In each case, the material was cDNA or gDNA derived from T cells, B-cell-depleted T cells, or PBMCs.

In the original analysis: Amplified reference gene primers provided the basis for estimating nucleated cell counts. Assay: immunoSEQ multiplex PCR; the TCRdb copy retains only in-frame clones and omits some. V, J and clone size are those of that table, while D and trimming were read from the DNA. The sample holds approximately 130,000 clones, approximately 86% seen once. Sequences were obtained from peripheral blood. The receptor was derived from a woman aged 45-60 years who had recovered from COVID-19. V gene TRBV27 combines with J gene TRBJ1-1; D is perhaps TRBD1 (5 bases). In DNA form, the CDR3 reads TGTGCCAGCAGTTTATCATGGGGCGGAAACACTGAAGCTTTCTTT. Its protein product is CASSLSWGGNTEAFF.